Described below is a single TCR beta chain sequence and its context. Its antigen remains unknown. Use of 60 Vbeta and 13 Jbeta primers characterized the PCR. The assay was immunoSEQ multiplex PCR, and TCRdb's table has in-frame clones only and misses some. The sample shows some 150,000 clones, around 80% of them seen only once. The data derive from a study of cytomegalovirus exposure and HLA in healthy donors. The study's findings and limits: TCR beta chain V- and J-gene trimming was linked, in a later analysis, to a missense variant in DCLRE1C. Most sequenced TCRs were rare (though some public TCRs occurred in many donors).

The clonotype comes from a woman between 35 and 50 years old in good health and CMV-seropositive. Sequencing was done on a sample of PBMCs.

The CDR3 DNA reads as TGTGCCAGCAGTGCCTCGTGGACAGGGAGGGAAAAACTGTTTTTT. It codes for CASSASWTGREKLFF. The chain is built from TRBV27 and TRBJ1-4, with 8 bases aligning to TRBD1. Germline assignment: CDR1 MNHEY and CDR2 SMNVEV (reference sequence). This CDR3 is 15 amino acids long. V dropped 5 bases and J dropped 8; count of bases not matched to a gene: 10.